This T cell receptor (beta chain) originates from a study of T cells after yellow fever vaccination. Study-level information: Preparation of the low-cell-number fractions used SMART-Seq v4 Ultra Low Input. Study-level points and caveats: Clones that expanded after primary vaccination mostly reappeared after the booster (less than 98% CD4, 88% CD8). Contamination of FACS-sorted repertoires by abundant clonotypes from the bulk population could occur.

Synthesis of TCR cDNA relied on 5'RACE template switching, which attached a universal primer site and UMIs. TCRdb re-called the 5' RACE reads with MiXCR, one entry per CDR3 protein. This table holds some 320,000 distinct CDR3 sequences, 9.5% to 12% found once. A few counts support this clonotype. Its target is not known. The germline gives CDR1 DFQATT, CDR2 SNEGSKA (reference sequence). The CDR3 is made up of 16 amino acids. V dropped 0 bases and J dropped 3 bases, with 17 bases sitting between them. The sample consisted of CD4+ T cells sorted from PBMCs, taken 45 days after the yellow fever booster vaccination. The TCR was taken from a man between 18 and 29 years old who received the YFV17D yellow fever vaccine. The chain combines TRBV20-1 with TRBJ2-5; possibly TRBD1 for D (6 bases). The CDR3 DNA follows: TGCAGTGCTAGAGATTCCCGACCGGGACAAGAAGAGACCCAGTACTTC. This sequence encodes CSARDSRPGQEETQYF.